These T cell receptor beta chains were read from a single sample in a study of blood T cell repertoires in COVID-19. Using immunoSEQ multiplex PCR, the repertoire was profiled, and TCRdb retains in-frame clones only, with some absent. The sample carries about 150,000 clones, over 80% recorded once. The material sequenced was peripheral blood. The receptor source for this set is a man between 50 and 59 years old with active COVID-19. Both conserved end residues are part of each CDR3. The D gene is left open where the match is weak. Some rows have no size entry. The others give once, few or many, or a class for an expanded clone.

J	size	D	V	CDR3	DNA
TRBJ2-1	-	TRBD1	TRBV7-8	CASSFQGASYNEQFF	TGTGCCAGCAGCTTTCAGGGGGCGTCCTACAATGAGCAGTTCTTC
TRBJ2-1	-	TRBD1	TRBV7-9	CASSSGVGQLVNEQFF	TGTGCCAGCAGCTCTGGAGTGGGACAGCTTGTTAATGAGCAGTTCTTC
TRBJ2-6	-	TRBD1	TRBV4-3	CASSHPLPRTGVTGANVLTF	TGCGCCAGCAGCCACCCTCTCCCCCGGACAGGGGTAACTGGGGCCAACGTCCTGACTTTC
TRBJ2-6	-	-	TRBV5-1	CASSLISGANVLTF	TGCGCCAGCAGCTTGATTTCGGGGGCCAACGTCCTGACTTTC
TRBJ1-5	-	TRBD1	TRBV6-6	CASRDGQENQPQHF	TGTGCCAGCAGAGACGGACAGGAGAACCAGCCCCAGCATTTT
TRBJ2-5	-	-	TRBV15	CATSRPKETQYF	TGTGCCACCAGCAGACCCAAAGAGACCCAGTACTTC
TRBJ1-5	-	-	TRBV6-2/TRBV6-3	CASSYGQTNQPQHF	TGTGCCAGCAGTTACGGGCAGACCAATCAGCCCCAGCATTTT
TRBJ2-1	-	-	TRBV2	CASSVPSISNEQFF	TGTGCCAGCAGTGTTCCTAGCATTTCGAATGAGCAGTTCTTC
TRBJ2-3	-	-	TRBV11-3	CASSSGGRGGGTDTQYF	TGTGCCAGCAGCTCCGGAGGTAGAGGGGGGGGGACAGATACGCAGTATTTT
TRBJ1-5	-	TRBD1	TRBV19	CATRTGYSNQPQHF	TGTGCCACACGGACAGGTTATAGCAATCAGCCCCAGCATTTT
TRBJ1-1	-	TRBD1	TRBV12-3/TRBV12-4	CAVAIQGDTEAFF	TGTGCCGTCGCAATACAGGGGGACACTGAAGCTTTCTTT
TRBJ2-7	-	TRBD1	TRBV7-9	CASSRVITGGTVRYEQYF	TGTGCCAGCAGCCGAGTGATTACAGGGGGAACCGTTCGCTACGAGCAGTACTTC
TRBJ2-3	-	TRBD2	TRBV7-2	CASSSAGGGITDTQYF	TGTGCCAGCAGCTCCGCTGGGGGGGGGATCACAGATACGCAGTATTTT
TRBJ1-1	-	-	TRBV7-2	CASSLFIPVNTEAFF	TGTGCCAGCAGCTTGTTTATCCCAGTCAACACTGAAGCTTTCTTT
TRBJ1-5	-	-	TRBV7-8	CASSLRQSYQPQHF	TGTGCCAGCAGCCTCAGACAGTCCTATCAGCCCCAGCATTTT
TRBJ2-3	-	-	TRBV6-1	CASSEGLGGDTQYF	TGTGCCAGCAGTGAAGGCTTAGGCGGGGATACGCAGTATTTT
TRBJ2-1	once	TRBD2	TRBV7-7	CASRRQRGGFFSEQFF	TGTGCTAGCAGACGTCAGCGGGGGGGTTTTTTTAGTGAGCAGTTCTTC
TRBJ2-7	-	TRBD1	TRBV2	CASRSDRVDGEQYF	TGTGCCAGCAGATCCGACAGGGTTGATGGCGAGCAGTACTTC
TRBJ2-5	-	TRBD1	TRBV11-3	CASSSGQGIETQYF	TGTGCCAGCAGCTCGGGACAGGGGATAGAGACCCAGTACTTC
TRBJ1-1	-	-	TRBV14	CASSQEEKAEAFF	TGTGCCAGCAGCCAAGAGGAGAAAGCTGAAGCTTTCTTT
TRBJ2-3	-	TRBD2	TRBV18	CASSPSGGLTDTQYF	TGTGCCAGCTCACCCAGCGGGGGCCTCACAGATACGCAGTATTTT
TRBJ2-7	-	TRBD2	TRBV19	CASSEASGGRSSYEQYF	TGTGCCAGTAGTGAGGCTAGCGGGGGCCGTAGCTCCTACGAGCAGTACTTC
TRBJ1-1	-	-	TRBV4-3	CASSQDLTAWEAFF	TGCGCCAGCAGCCAAGATTTGACAGCGTGGGAAGCTTTCTTT
TRBJ1-2	-	-	TRBV19	CASSTRPENYGYTF	TGTGCCAGTAGTACCCGCCCGGAGAACTATGGCTACACCTTC
TRBJ1-4	-	-	TRBV19	CASSPTGYGKLFF	TGTGCCAGTAGTCCAACAGGGTACGGAAAACTGTTTTTT
TRBJ2-7	-	-	TRBV7-2	CASSLAPGEGHEQYF	TGTGCCAGCAGCTTAGCTCCGGGGGAAGGTCACGAGCAGTACTTC
TRBJ2-5	-	-	TRBV13	CASSRYSGETQYF	TGTGCCAGCAGCCGATATAGTGGAGAGACCCAGTACTTC
TRBJ1-1	-	-	TRBV7-9	CASSRTTALNTEAFF	TGTGCCAGCAGCCGCACGACAGCCCTGAACACTGAAGCTTTCTTT
TRBJ2-5	-	TRBD2	TRBV24-1	CATSDSSGGRETQYF	TGTGCCACCAGTGATTCAAGCGGGGGGAGGGAGACCCAGTACTTC
TRBJ2-5	-	TRBD2	TRBV10-3	CASGGGTETQYF	TGTGCCTCCGGGGGAGGGACGGAGACCCAGTACTTC
TRBJ1-1	-	-	TRBV7-2	CASSLEVGGAGRAFF	TGTGCCAGCAGCTTAGAGGTCGGGGGGGCAGGTCGGGCTTTCTTT
TRBJ2-7	-	TRBD2	TRBV27	CASSFGGTSYEQYF	TGTGCCAGCAGTTTCGGGGGGACGTCCTACGAGCAGTACTTC
TRBJ2-7	many	TRBD1	TRBV6-5	CATKIGTGAGGQYF	TGTGCCACAAAGATAGGGACAGGGGCTGGGGGGCAGTACTTC
TRBJ2-1	-	-	TRBV3-1/TRBV3-2	CASSPPGGEQFF	TGTGCCAGCAGCCCTCCTGGAGGCGAGCAGTTCTTC
TRBJ2-1	-	-	TRBV6-5	CASSLGGPGEQFF	TGTGCCAGCAGCCTAGGAGGCCCCGGAGAGCAGTTCTTC
TRBJ2-1	few	TRBD2	TRBV24-1	CATSLSGAFNEQFF	TGTGCCACCAGTCTCAGCGGGGCCTTCAATGAGCAGTTCTTC
TRBJ2-3	-	-	TRBV5-1	CASNPRGEEKDTQYF	TGCGCCAGCAACCCGAGAGGGGAGGAGAAAGATACGCAGTATTTT
TRBJ2-7	-	TRBD2	TRBV6-5	CASKRGGSIEQYF	TGTGCCAGCAAACGGGGGGGCTCCATCGAGCAGTACTTC
TRBJ2-5	-	-	TRBV6-6	CASALSGEQETQYF	TGTGCCAGCGCCCTCTCGGGGGAACAAGAGACCCAGTACTTC
TRBJ1-3	-	TRBD1	TRBV6-6	CASIVPTGVDTIYF	TGTGCCAGCATCGTACCGACAGGGGTTGACACCATATATTTT
TRBJ2-4	-	-	TRBV5-1	CASSADSKNIQYF	TGCGCCAGCAGCGCCGACAGCAAAAACATTCAGTACTTC
TRBJ2-1	-	TRBD2	TRBV20-1	CSASSSGGMSYNEQFF	TGCAGTGCTAGTTCTAGCGGGGGTATGTCCTACAATGAGCAGTTCTTC
TRBJ1-2	-	-	TRBV7-9	CASSPEGRANYGYTF	TGTGCCAGCAGCCCCGAGGGCAGAGCTAACTATGGCTACACCTTC
TRBJ1-3	-	-	TRBV3-1/TRBV3-2	CASSQMGGAISGNTIYF	TGTGCCAGCAGCCAAATGGGGGGGGCCATCTCTGGAAACACCATATATTTT
TRBJ1-2	-	TRBD1	TRBV27	CASSPRDRPLYGYTF	TGTGCCAGCAGTCCAAGGGACAGGCCCCTCTATGGCTACACCTTC
TRBJ2-5	once	TRBD2	TRBV5-6	CASSRGLAETQYF	TGTGCCAGCAGCCGTGGACTAGCGGAGACCCAGTACTTC
TRBJ1-1	-	-	TRBV18	CASSPSGNTEAFF	TGTGCCAGCTCACCTTCAGGGAACACTGAAGCTTTCTTT
TRBJ2-3	-	TRBD2	TRBV9	CASSGPGLAGARTQYF	TGTGCCAGCAGCGGCCCGGGACTAGCGGGGGCCCGTACGCAGTATTTT
TRBJ1-1	-	-	TRBV5-6	CASSLGPGLMNTEAFF	TGTGCCAGCAGCTTGGGCCCGGGACTTATGAACACTGAAGCTTTCTTT
TRBJ2-1	once	-	TRBV15	CATQRSGGWNEQFF	TGTGCCACCCAAAGGTCGGGGGGCTGGAATGAGCAGTTCTTC